This T cell receptor beta chain was sequenced during a study of T and B cells in COVID-19 patients. BIOMED2 TRB-A/B primer pools were used in multiplex TRB PCR. A single record per CDR3 protein comes from TCRdb applying MiXCR to the multiplex PCR reads. The table includes around 6,000 distinct CDR3 sequences, roughly a quarter detected once. Each TRB amplification used about 220-500 ng of genomic DNA from blood. This clonotype came up a few times. Its antigen is not known. Losses at the gene ends were 6 bases for V and 5 bases for J; bases not matched to a gene: 8. Germline V CDR1 and CDR2: SQVTM, ANQGSEA. CDR3 length: 15 amino acids. Study results and caveats: Highly clonal in active COVID-19, TRB repertoires exceeded healthy-donor diversity and richness at recovery.

This clonotype was sampled from a human donor with active COVID-19. The donor label of this sample is uncertain. The chain has TRBV29-1 and TRBJ2-2, with TRBD2 matching over 11 bases. Sequencing used blood. The CDR3 is CSVASLAGGTGELFF. In nucleotides, the CDR3 is TGCAGCGTCGCAAGTCTAGCGGGGGGTACCGGGGAGCTGTTTTTT.